The 10 T cell receptor beta chains below were found in one sample sequenced in a study of siplizumab effects on memory and regulatory T cells. Clones were sequenced by immunoSEQ multiplex PCR, and TCRdb holds only the in-frame ones, with some missing. Of about 110,000 clones in the sample, around 90% were seen once. Sample: CD4+ T cells sorted from blood. The receptor set was obtained from a human donor in good health.

The chain couples TRBV18 to TRBJ2-7; the match to TRBD2 covers 8 bases. The V gene's germline CDR1 is KGHSH and CDR2 LQKENI. With 2 bases clipped from V and 6 bases from J, the junction kept 9 bases outside the gene matches. CDR3 size: 15 residues. The CDR3 DNA reads TGTGCCAGCTCACCATTTTCCGGGAGGGCCACCGAGCAGTACTTC. Protein product: CASSPFSGRATEQYF.

V usage is TRBV4-1 and J usage is TRBJ1-3, with 8 bases matching TRBD1. J was trimmed by 2 bases and V by 4 bases; bases with no gene match: 10. The CDR3 consists of 17 residues. CDR1 and CDR2 (germline): MGHRA, YSYEKL. CDR3 region: CASSPTTGDVAGNTIYF. The CDR3 bases are TGCGCCAGCAGCCCCACGACAGGGGATGTCGCTGGAAACACCATATATTTT.

The chain employs TRBV27 and TRBJ1-4; no clear D. Germline CDR1 is MNHEY and CDR2 is SMNVEV (reference sequence). V gave up 2 bases and J gave up 1 base, with 5 bases separating them. This CDR3 has 14 amino acids. CDR3 residues: CASSLHGTNEKLFF. CDR3 bases: TGTGCCAGCAGTTTACACGGAACTAATGAAAAACTGTTTTTT.

The table lists this clone with a count of one. The chain uses TRBV6-5 and TRBJ2-7; 10 nucleotides agree with TRBD2. CDR3 size: 14 residues. With V trimmed by 5 bases and J by 4 bases, 5 bases remained unmatched. CDR1 and CDR2 (germline): MNHEY, SVGAGI. In DNA, the CDR3 is TGTGCCAGCAGTCGGACTAGCGGAATTTACGAGCAGTACTTC. It is translated as CASSRTSGIYEQYF.

The rearrangement links TRBV5-1 to TRBJ2-3; D gene ambiguous. V was cut by 3 bases and J by 0 bases, with 2 bases left in between. The CDR3 is made up of 12 amino acids. Germline V lookup: CDR1 SGHRS, CDR2 YFSETQ. The CDR3 here is CASSSSTDTQYF. The CDR3 region has the DNA TGCGCCAGCAGCTCTAGCACAGATACGCAGTATTTT.

This chain connects TRBV2 to TRBJ2-2, with D perhaps matching TRBD1 (5 bases). The CDR3 is made up of 16 amino acids. The germline CDR1 and CDR2 sequences are SNHLY and FYNNEI. V lost 4 bases, J lost 5 bases, and 17 bases lay in between. The CDR3 DNA reads as TGTGCCAGCAGTGCTCTTTCGGCAGGGCTTACCGGGGAGCTGTTTTTT. Its protein product is CASSALSAGLTGELFF.

The DNA of the CDR3 is TGTGCCAGCTCACCGGTTCCGGCCGGAGAGAGTACGCAGTATTTT. Translated: CASSPVPAGESTQYF. The chain combines TRBV18 with TRBJ2-3; D ambiguous. The CDR3 has 15 amino acids. In germline, CDR1 is KGHSH, CDR2 LQKENI. Trimming pared 3 bases from V and 8 bases from J, leaving 18 bases between.

This chain connects TRBV7-2 to TRBJ2-2; TRBD1 matches 8 bases. This CDR3 comprises 16 residues. Trimming took 5 bases from V and 7 from J; bases not matched to a gene: 12. Germline V gene sequence: CDR1 SGHTA, CDR2 FQGNSA. CDR3 sequence: CASSTRQGSLVGELFF. In DNA form, the CDR3 reads TGTGCCAGCAGCACGCGACAGGGGTCGCTTGTCGGGGAGCTGTTTTTT.

The chain joins TRBV7-8 to TRBJ2-1; D is perhaps TRBD1 or TRBD2 (6 bases each). The CDR3 totals 14 residues. V lost 3 bases and J 7 bases, leaving 13 bases between the germline ends. Germline loops: CDR1 SGHVS, CDR2 FQNEAQ. The CDR3 loop is CASSFLGGLNEQFF. As DNA, the CDR3 is TGTGCCAGCAGCTTTCTAGGGGGGTTAAATGAGCAGTTCTTC.

The J gene is TRBJ1-2, the V gene TRBV19; TRBD1 is a possible D gene (6 bases). With 4 bases removed from V and 7 bases from J, the gap between germline ends came to 19 bases. Germline assignment: CDR1 LNHDA and CDR2 SQIVND (reference sequence). CDR3 size: 15 residues. The DNA of the CDR3 is TGTGCCAGTAGTACAGCCTTAAACAGGGAGGTTGGCTACACCTTC. It yields the protein CASSTALNREVGYTF.